The clone carrying this TCR beta chain was observed a handful of times. The sample comes from a study of blood T cell repertoires in COVID-19. Source study methods: Scientists estimated how many nucleated cells there were by amplifying reference gene primers. Produced via immunoSEQ multiplex PCR; TCRdb's table is partial and in-frame only. That table gives V, J and clone size, and the DNA gave D and trimming. The sample includes some 93,000 clones, 86% of them seen just once. The CDR3 length is 12 residues. Trimming left V 8 bases short and J 2 bases short, with 10 bases between. Germline assignment: CDR1 LGHDT and CDR2 YNNKEL (reference sequence).

The chain couples TRBV3-1 (or the pseudogene TRBV3-2) to TRBJ2-7, with D possibly matching TRBD2 (5 bases). Source material: peripheral blood. The clonotype comes from a man in his fifties or sixties with acute or convalescent COVID-19. The CDR3 sequence is CASGRAAYEQYF. The CDR3 coding sequence is TGTGCCAGCGGGCGGGCCGCCTACGAGCAGTACTTC.